Shown below are 28 T cell receptor beta chains from a single sample sequenced in a study of cytomegalovirus exposure and HLA in healthy donors. The PCR made use of 60 Vbeta and 13 Jbeta primers. Using immunoSEQ multiplex PCR, the repertoire was profiled, and TCRdb retains in-frame clones only, with some absent. The data show about 57,000 clones, approximately 80% seen once. Sequenced material: PBMCs. The origin of the receptors is a man aged 30 to 39 in good health and CMV-seronegative.

A word on this clone: The same CDR3 can be traced to other DNA sequences in this sample. The chain links TRBV5-1 to TRBJ2-3; D call uncertain. V lost 3 bases and J lost 0, with 8 bases in between. CDR1 and CDR2 from the germline V gene are SGHRS and YFSETQ. This CDR3 contains 14 residues. The CDR3 loop is CASSSVSSTDTQYF. CDR3 bases: TGCGCCAGCAGCTCCGTATCTAGCACAGATACGCAGTATTTT.

This chain joins TRBV19 and TRBJ1-5, with 9 bases aligning to TRBD1. The germline CDR1 and CDR2 sequences are LNHDA and SQIVND (reference sequence). This CDR3 spans 17 amino acids. The trim removed 6 bases at V and 3 bases at J, leaving 12 bases unmatched. CDR3 nucleotide sequence: TGTGCCAGTAGGAGGGCCAAACAGGGGGCCGACAATCAGCCCCAGCATTTT. Protein sequence: CASRRAKQGADNQPQHF. The full variable domain, completed using reference TRBV19 and TRBJ1-5, is DGGITQSPKYLFRKEGQNVTLSCEQNLNHDAMYWYRQDPGQGLRLIYYSQIVNDFQKGDIAEGYSVSREKKESFPLTVTSAQKNPTAFYLCASRRAKQGADNQPQHFGDGTRLSIL.

The genes are TRBV6-4 and TRBJ2-1; 11 bases align to TRBD2. The CDR3 is 15 amino acids. V lost 5 bases, J lost 5 bases, and 5 bases stayed unmatched. Germline CDR1 and CDR2: MRHNA and SNTAGT. CDR3 region: CASSRLAGQNNEQFF. The CDR3 DNA reads as TGTGCCAGCAGTCGACTAGCGGGACAGAACAATGAGCAGTTCTTC.

The rearrangement links TRBV19 to TRBJ1-5; possibly TRBD1 for D (5 bases). V lost 2 bases, J lost 7 bases, and 15 bases lay in between. CDR3 length: 15 amino acids. CDR1 LNHDA and CDR2 SQIVND come from the germline V gene (reference sequence). CDR3 bases: TGTGCCAGTAGTATAATGGGCGGGGGAAGACAGCCCCAGCATTTT. It is translated as CASSIMGGGRQPQHF.

The chain couples TRBV6-6 to TRBJ2-1; a possible D gene is TRBD2 (5 bases). CDR3 length equals 13 residues. Trimming took 6 bases from V and 6 from J, leaving 12 bases between them. The germline CDR1 and CDR2 sequences are MNHNY and SVGAGI (reference sequence). The CDR3 spells CASRERAGNEQFF. DNA of the CDR3: TGTGCCAGCAGGGAGAGGGCGGGCAATGAGCAGTTCTTC.

This rearrangement joins TRBV7-5 to TRBJ2-2; TRBD1, the D gene given by the table, was not confirmed from the DNA. TRBV7-5 is described as a pseudogene. The CDR3 has 17 amino acids. CDR3 sequence: CARSPNVGAGFNGELFF. As DNA, the CDR3 is TGTGCCAGAAGCCCCAACGTGGGGGCTGGGTTTAATGGGGAGCTGTTTTTT.

The chain links TRBV5-1 to TRBJ2-7; TRBD2 agrees at 12 bases. In germline, CDR1 is SGHRS, CDR2 YFSETQ. V shed 4 bases and J 5 bases; nucleotides not matched to a gene: 7. The CDR3 covers 15 residues. CDR3 in DNA: TGCGCCAGCAGCCCCCTAGCGGGAGGGCCAGACGAGCAGTACTTC. Translating it yields CASSPLAGGPDEQYF.

This sequence joins TRBV5-8 and TRBJ1-2; 9 bases agree with TRBD1. From germline, CDR1 is SGHTS and CDR2 YDEGEE. Trimming took 4 bases from V and 5 from J; bases not matched to a gene: 6. The CDR3 spans 14 residues. The CDR3 nucleotides are TGTGCCAGCAGCCCCGGGACAGGGCCTTATGGCTACACCTTC. It yields the protein CASSPGTGPYGYTF.

With respect to this clone: A read error may account for a junction end that differs from germline. The chain employs TRBV6-1 and TRBJ1-2; no clear D. The CDR3 has 12 amino acids. In germline, CDR1 is MNHNS, CDR2 SASEGT. The CDR3 reads CASRGVNYGHTF. CDR3 sequence (DNA): TGTGCCAGCAGGGGTGTTAACTATGGCCACACCTTC.

J is TRBJ2-5 and V is TRBV19, with D perhaps TRBD2 (5 bases). The CDR3 is 13 residues long. Between the trimmed V and J ends, which lost 2 bases and 5 bases, there was a span of 9 bases. The germline V gene encodes CDR1 LNHDA and CDR2 SQIVND (reference sequence). The CDR3 loop is CASSILSGETQYF. The CDR3, as DNA: TGTGCCAGTAGTATACTCTCGGGGGAGACCCAGTACTTC.

This chain connects TRBV6-1 to TRBJ1-4; 9 bases line up with TRBD1. The CDR3 consists of 15 residues. The V gene end was trimmed by 5 bases and the J gene end by 8 bases; junction bases not matched to a gene: 9. Germline assignment: CDR1 MNHNS and CDR2 SASEGT. The CDR3 region is CASSSGTGMREKLFF. For the CDR3, the DNA is TGTGCCAGCAGTTCCGGGACAGGGATGAGGGAAAAACTGTTTTTT.

This clone showed up just a few times. The chain recombines TRBV6-1 with TRBJ2-1; D is perhaps TRBD1 (6 bases). V lost 6 bases and J 0 bases, leaving 9 bases between the germline ends. The CDR3 spans 14 residues. From germline, CDR1 is MNHNS and CDR2 SASEGT. The CDR3 spells CASRDRSSYNEQFF. DNA for the CDR3: TGTGCCAGCAGAGACAGGAGCTCCTACAATGAGCAGTTCTTC.

The gene calls are TRBV7-9 and TRBJ2-1; 9 nucleotides align to TRBD1. The ends lost 4 bases at V and 9 bases at J; junction bases unmatched: 1. The CDR3 sequence is 12 residues long. Germline V gives CDR1 SEHNR, CDR2 FQNEAQ (reference sequence). The CDR3 region is CASSWDRVEQFF. The CDR3 DNA reads as TGTGCCAGCAGCTGGGACAGGGTTGAGCAGTTCTTC.

V and J are TRBV28 and TRBJ2-1, with 7 bases lining up with TRBD2. The germline CDR1 and CDR2 sequences are MDHEN and SYDVKM. The CDR3 runs to 13 residues. V gave up 8 bases and J gave up 9 bases; unmatched junction bases: 10. The CDR3 nucleotides read TGTGCCAGCGCCCTGGGGGGGAGAGGTGAGCAGTTCTTC. Translation: CASALGGRGEQFF.

This clone was recorded once. The chain links TRBV27 to TRBJ2-1; 13 bases match TRBD2. The CDR3 covers 15 residues. Germline trimming cut 7 bases from V and 7 bases from J; bases unmatched to any gene: 7. From germline, CDR1 is MNHEY and CDR2 SMNVEV (reference sequence). The CDR3 spells CASNPGTSGVNEQFF. CDR3 in DNA: TGTGCCAGCAACCCTGGGACTAGCGGGGTTAATGAGCAGTTCTTC.

The chain combines TRBV19 with TRBJ2-7, with D unresolved. With 0 bases removed from V and 2 bases from J, the gap between germline ends came to 11 bases. Germline CDR1 reads LNHDA; CDR2 reads SQIVND (reference sequence). The CDR3 has 15 amino acids. The CDR3 loop is CASSIDLGSTYEQYF. CDR3 nucleotides: TGTGCCAGTAGTATAGATCTTGGTAGCACCTACGAGCAGTACTTC.

The rearrangement uses TRBV5-1 and TRBJ2-1; perhaps TRBD2 as D (6 bases). CDR1 and CDR2 from the germline V gene are SGHRS and YFSETQ. V gave up 2 bases and J gave up 0 bases, with 12 bases separating them. The CDR3 runs to 16 residues. The CDR3 spells CASSFGLGSSYNEQFF. DNA of the CDR3: TGCGCCAGCAGCTTCGGGCTCGGGAGCTCCTACAATGAGCAGTTCTTC. Complete variable domain (other parts from reference TRBV5-1 and TRBJ2-1): KAGVTQTPRYLIKTRGQQVTLSCSPISGHRSVSWYQQTPGQGLQFLFEYFSETQRNKGNFPGRFSGRQFSNSRSEMNVSTLELGDSALYLCASSFGLGSSYNEQFFGPGTRLTVL.

The chain carries TRBV9 and TRBJ2-7, with 7 bases fitting TRBD1. The V gene end was trimmed by 0 bases and the J gene end by 0 bases; junction bases not matched to a gene: 3. This CDR3 has 15 residues. Germline V CDR1 and CDR2: SGDLS, YYNGEE. This chain's CDR3 is CASSVAGDSSYEQYF. Here the CDR3 DNA reads TGTGCCAGCAGCGTAGCAGGGGACAGCTCCTACGAGCAGTACTTC.

The chain is built from TRBV6-4 and TRBJ2-6; D gene ambiguous. V gave up 2 bases and J gave up 0 bases, with 20 bases separating them. The germline V gene encodes CDR1 MRHNA and CDR2 SNTAGT. This CDR3 has 20 amino acids. In nucleotides, the CDR3 is TGTGCCAGCAGTGACAAAAAGGAAATTGACTCTTTCTCTGGGGCCAACGTCCTGACTTTC. It specifies CASSDKKEIDSFSGANVLTF.

The V gene is TRBV15, the J gene TRBJ2-2; D perhaps matches TRBD2 (5 bases). This CDR3 has 15 residues. Per germline, CDR1 LNHNV and CDR2 YYDKDF (reference sequence). Trimming stripped 1 base from V and 0 bases from J, with 6 bases between. CDR3 protein: CATSRGETNTGELFF. The CDR3, as DNA: TGTGCCACCAGCAGAGGGGAGACGAACACCGGGGAGCTGTTTTTT.

The V and J genes are TRBV7-9 and TRBJ2-1, with D perhaps TRBD1 (5 bases). The CDR3 extends over 15 amino acids. Trimming took off 2 bases at V and 5 bases at J, with 13 bases between the two ends. The V gene's germline CDR1 is SEHNR and CDR2 FQNEAQ (reference sequence). The CDR3 DNA is TGTGCCAGCAGCTTAAATACAGGAGAGAACAATGAGCAGTTCTTC. It codes for CASSLNTGENNEQFF.

The chain links TRBV7-8 to TRBJ1-1; perhaps TRBD1 as D (6 bases). This CDR3 region has 11 residues. Germline CDR1 is SGHVS and CDR2 is FQNEAQ. Trimming left V 5 bases short and J 8 bases short, with 9 bases between. The CDR3 reads CASSDTGEAFF. The CDR3 nucleotides are TGTGCCAGCAGCGACACAGGGGAAGCTTTCTTT.

The CDR3 sequence is CASSVAGQDTYEQYF. CDR3 nucleotides: TGTGCCAGCAGCGTAGCAGGACAGGATACCTACGAGCAGTACTTC. The chain carries TRBV9 and TRBJ2-7; 7 bases align to TRBD1. Germline V gene lookup returns CDR1 SGDLS and CDR2 YYNGEE. J lost 2 bases, V lost 0 bases, and 5 bases had no gene match. The CDR3 length is 15 residues.

The chain combines TRBV11-2 with TRBJ2-7; 11 nucleotides agree with TRBD1. CDR3 length: 17 amino acids. V gave up 1 base and J gave up 4 bases; unmatched junction bases: 9. CDR1 and CDR2 (germline): SGHAT, FQNNGV. CDR3 in amino acids: CASSLAVGTGGVYEQYF. The CDR3 bases are TGTGCCAGCAGCTTAGCGGTTGGGACAGGGGGGGTATACGAGCAGTACTTC.

J is TRBJ1-1 and V is TRBV11-2, with TRBD1 matching over 8 bases. Germline V lookup: CDR1 SGHAT, CDR2 FQNNGV. The ends lost 6 bases at V and 7 bases at J; junction bases unmatched: 10. The CDR3 length is 14 residues. Here the CDR3 reads CASSSWTGTIEAFF. The CDR3 DNA follows: TGTGCCAGCAGTTCCTGGACAGGGACCATTGAAGCTTTCTTT. The complete variable domain, with remaining parts taken from reference TRBV11-2 and TRBJ1-1, reads EAGVAQSPRYKIIEKRQSVAFWCNPISGHATLYWYQQILGQGPKLLIQFQNNGVVDDSQLPKDRFSAERLKGVDSTLKIQPAKLEDSAVYLCASSSWTGTIEAFFGQGTRLTVV.

The chain couples TRBV6-5 to TRBJ2-1, with TRBD1 as a possible D gene (7 bases). V dropped 1 base and J dropped 2 bases, with 12 bases sitting between them. This CDR3 is 16 amino acids long. Germline V gene lookup returns CDR1 MNHEY and CDR2 SVGAGI. The chain's CDR3 is CASSYLEGAAYNEQFF. DNA for the CDR3: TGTGCCAGCAGTTACTTGGAGGGGGCGGCCTACAATGAGCAGTTCTTC.

The chain carries TRBV7-2 and TRBJ2-1, with TRBD2 identical over 7 bases. CDR1 is SGHTA, CDR2 FQGNSA, per germline. Unmatched junction bases numbered 6, after V lost 5 bases and J lost 5 bases. There are 14 residues in the CDR3. CDR3 amino acids: CASSHGTTNNEQFF. DNA for the CDR3: TGTGCCAGCAGCCATGGGACTACTAACAATGAGCAGTTCTTC.

The chain links TRBV9 to TRBJ1-2; no reliable D call. Germline lookup yields CDR1 SGDLS and CDR2 YYNGEE. The length of the CDR3 is 15 residues. V dropped 4 bases and J dropped 3 bases, with 16 bases sitting between them. The CDR3 reads CASSPNGEVHYGYTF. The CDR3 coding sequence is TGTGCCAGCAGCCCAAACGGGGAGGTCCACTATGGCTACACCTTC.